Each of the 8 T cell receptor beta chains below was sequenced from the same sample in a study of T cells in localized non-small cell lung cancer. Profiled with immunoSEQ multiplex PCR; TCRdb holds only in-frame clones, not every one. Among tens of thousands of clones, around 84% were seen once, and the ten largest hold around 3.8%. The sample in question was peripheral blood, obtained before any cancer treatment. The receptor source for this set is a male donor at least 60 years old with stage III lung adenocarcinoma.

The CDR3 nucleotides are TGTGCCAGCAGTCGCGGGGACCCACACAATGAGCAGTTCTTC. Amino acid sequence: CASSRGDPHNEQFF. The chain combines TRBV28 with TRBJ2-1; D perhaps matches TRBD2 (6 bases). Trimming took 5 bases from V and 5 from J, leaving 13 bases between them. CDR3 length: 14 amino acids. Germline V gene data show CDR1 as MDHEN and CDR2 as SYDVKM.

This clone was detected a few times. This chain joins TRBV5-4 and TRBJ2-1; a weak D match, TRBD2 (7 bases). The CDR3 has 16 amino acids. CDR1 SGHNT and CDR2 YYREEE come from the germline V gene (reference sequence). V shed 5 bases and J shed 1 base, with 16 bases lying between them. The CDR3 here is CASRRGGDRSYNEQFF. The CDR3, as DNA: TGTGCCAGCAGAAGGGGGGGAGACCGATCCTACAATGAGCAGTTCTTC. Together with reference TRBV5-4 and TRBJ2-1, the CDR3 gives the full variable domain: ETGVTQSPTHLIKTRGQQVTLRCSSQSGHNTVSWYQQALGQGPQFIFQYYREEENGRGNFPPRFSGLQFPNYSSELNVNALELDDSALYLCASRRGGDRSYNEQFFGPGTRLTVL.

CDR3 protein: CASSLGGPTYEQYF. DNA of the CDR3: TGCGCCAGCAGCTTGGGCGGGCCGACGTACGAGCAGTACTTC. This sequence joins TRBV5-1 and TRBJ2-7, with D perhaps TRBD2 (5 bases). Trimming removed 0 bases from V and 4 bases from J, with 11 bases in between. The CDR3 is 14 amino acids. Per germline, CDR1 SGHRS and CDR2 YFSETQ.

This clone was counted between two and nine times. V usage is TRBV4-1 and J usage is TRBJ1-3; unclear D gene. This CDR3 contains 14 residues. Trimming shortened V by 3 bases and J by 4 bases, and 10 bases separated the two germline ends. Germline V CDR1 and CDR2: MGHRA, YSYEKL. CDR3 residues: CASSHPRNGNTIYF. The DNA of the CDR3 is TGCGCCAGCAGCCATCCCAGGAACGGAAACACCATATATTTT.

This chain uses TRBV7-2 with TRBJ2-1; 14 positions agree with TRBD2. Looked up from germline, CDR1 is SGHTA and CDR2 is FQGNSA. There are 15 residues in the CDR3. The V gene end was trimmed by 5 bases and the J gene end by 11 bases; junction bases not matched to a gene: 8. For the CDR3, the DNA is TGTGCCAGCAGCCCGCGGACTAGCGGGGGGAGGAAGCAGTTCTTC. It codes for CASSPRTSGGRKQFF.

This sequence joins TRBV2 and TRBJ2-7, with TRBD1 matching over 9 bases. CDR1 is SNHLY, CDR2 FYNNEI, per germline. The CDR3 spans 13 residues. The ends lost 5 bases at V and 4 bases at J; junction bases unmatched: 3. In nucleotides, the CDR3 is TGTGCCAGCAGTTGGGACAGGGTTTACGAGCAGTACTTC. Protein sequence: CASSWDRVYEQYF.

J is TRBJ2-5 and V is TRBV5-1; D gene uncertain. V was cut by 0 bases and J by 5 bases, with 14 bases left in between. This CDR3 contains 15 residues. The V gene's germline CDR1 is SGHRS and CDR2 YFSETQ. This CDR3 is CASSLAVGFRETQYF. The CDR3, as DNA: TGCGCCAGCAGCTTGGCTGTGGGGTTTCGGGAGACCCAGTACTTC.

V usage is TRBV21-1 and J usage is TRBJ2-2; no check of the table's D call, TRBD2, against the DNA was made. TRBV21-1 is flagged as a pseudogene. CDR3 length equals 15 residues. The CDR3 DNA follows: TGTGCCAGCAGCAAAGCCGAGCGGGAGACCGGGGAGCTGTTTTTT. As protein: CASSKAERETGELFF.